This T cell receptor (beta chain) was captured by sequencing in a study of blood T cell repertoires in COVID-19. Across the study: Samples came from the United States, Italy and Spain, spanning acute and convalescent COVID-19.

Unmatched junction bases numbered 12, after V lost 5 bases and J lost 0 bases. The CDR3 loop spans 17 amino acids. Germline CDR1 is SGHAT and CDR2 is FQNNGV. As originally analysed: Estimates of nucleated cell counts were drawn from the amplification of reference gene primers. Generated by immunoSEQ multiplex PCR, the TCRdb table keeps only in-frame clones and is missing some. D and trimming were read from the DNA, whereas the V and J calls and clone size are those reported in that table. The data show 200,000 to 300,000 clones, about 87% seen once. The J gene is TRBJ1-1, the V gene TRBV11-2; TRBD1 agrees at 7 bases. The specimen was peripheral blood. The receptor was isolated from a woman aged 40 to 50 with acute or convalescent COVID-19. CDR3 region: CASSPRGVRGLNTEAFF. CDR3 DNA sequence: TGTGCCAGCAGCCCCAGGGGGGTGAGGGGTTTGAACACTGAAGCTTTCTTT.